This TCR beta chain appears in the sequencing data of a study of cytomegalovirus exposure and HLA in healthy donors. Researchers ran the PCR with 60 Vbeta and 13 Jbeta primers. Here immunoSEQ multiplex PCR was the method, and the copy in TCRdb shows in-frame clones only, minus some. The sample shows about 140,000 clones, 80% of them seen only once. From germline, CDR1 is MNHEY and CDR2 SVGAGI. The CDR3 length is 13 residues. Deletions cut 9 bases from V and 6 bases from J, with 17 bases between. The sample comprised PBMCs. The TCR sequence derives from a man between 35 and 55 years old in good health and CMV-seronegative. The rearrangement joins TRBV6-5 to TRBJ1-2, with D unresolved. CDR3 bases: TGTGCCAGTAGACTTTCGGTCGGGGATGGCTACACCTTC. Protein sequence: CASRLSVGDGYTF.